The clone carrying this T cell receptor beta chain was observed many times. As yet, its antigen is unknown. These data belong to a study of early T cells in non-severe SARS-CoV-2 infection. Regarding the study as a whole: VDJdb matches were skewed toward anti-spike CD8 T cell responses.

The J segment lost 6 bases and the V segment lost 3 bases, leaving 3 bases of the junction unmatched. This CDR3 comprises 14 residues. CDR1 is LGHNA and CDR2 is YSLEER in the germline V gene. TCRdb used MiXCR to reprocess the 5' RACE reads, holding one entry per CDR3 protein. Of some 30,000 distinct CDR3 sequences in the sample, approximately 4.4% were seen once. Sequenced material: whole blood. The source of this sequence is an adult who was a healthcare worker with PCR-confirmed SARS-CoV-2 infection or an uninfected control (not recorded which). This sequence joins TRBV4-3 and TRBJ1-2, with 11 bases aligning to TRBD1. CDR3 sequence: CASSHEDRGHGYTF. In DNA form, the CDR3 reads TGCGCCAGCAGCCATGAGGACAGGGGGCATGGCTACACCTTC.